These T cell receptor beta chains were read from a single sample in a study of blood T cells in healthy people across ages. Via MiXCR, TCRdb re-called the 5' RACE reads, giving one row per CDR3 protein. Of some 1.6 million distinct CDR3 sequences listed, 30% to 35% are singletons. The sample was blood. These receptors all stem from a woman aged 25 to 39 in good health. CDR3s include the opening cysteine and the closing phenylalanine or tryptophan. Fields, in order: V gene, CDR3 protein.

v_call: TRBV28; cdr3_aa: CASTRQGDSPLHF
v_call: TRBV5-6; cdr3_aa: CASSLLSYRGGETQYF
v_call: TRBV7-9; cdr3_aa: CASSLARAKQETQYF
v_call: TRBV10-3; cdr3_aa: CAIGAGDYNEQFF
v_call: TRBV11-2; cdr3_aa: CASSLVRQGGIAQYF
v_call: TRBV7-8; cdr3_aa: CASSPGELIEAFF
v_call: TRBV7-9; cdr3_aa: CASSSRGRGPTGAIYEQYF
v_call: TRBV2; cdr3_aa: CASSEQGIAKNIQYF
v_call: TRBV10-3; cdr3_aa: CATSPSPGGGETQYF
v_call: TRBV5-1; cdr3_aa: CASILAPADTQYF
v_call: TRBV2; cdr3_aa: CASSEFLEITQYF
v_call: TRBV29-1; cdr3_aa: CSVKQGYEQYF
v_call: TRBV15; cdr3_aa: CATSRGVAGGSDTQYF
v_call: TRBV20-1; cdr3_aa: CSAQGQGTGELFF
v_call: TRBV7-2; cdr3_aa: CASSLMSTTDTQYF
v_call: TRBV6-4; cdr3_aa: CASSDQGGLSGANVLTF
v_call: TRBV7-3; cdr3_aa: CASSLTGGANEQFF
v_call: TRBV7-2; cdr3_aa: CASSFSRGTYNEQFF
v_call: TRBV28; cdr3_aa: CASRPRDRAAETQYF
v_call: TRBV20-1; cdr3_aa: CSTLRASPKNIQYF
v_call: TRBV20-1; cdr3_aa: CSARDHLKLGGYGYTF
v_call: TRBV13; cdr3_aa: CASSLGGRLNTEAFF
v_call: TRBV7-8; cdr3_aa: CASSLDSGINQPQHF
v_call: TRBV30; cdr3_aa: CAWSEGNSPLHF
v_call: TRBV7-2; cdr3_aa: CASSLTWWEYNEQFF
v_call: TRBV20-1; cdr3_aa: CSAQGVGRELFF
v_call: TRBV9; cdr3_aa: CASSVVGDTDTQYF
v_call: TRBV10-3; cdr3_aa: CAISGTPHEQFF
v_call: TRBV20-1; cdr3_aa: CSAGQPVAKETQYF
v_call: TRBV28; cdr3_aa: CASSLWVLKLAGVRGNEQFF